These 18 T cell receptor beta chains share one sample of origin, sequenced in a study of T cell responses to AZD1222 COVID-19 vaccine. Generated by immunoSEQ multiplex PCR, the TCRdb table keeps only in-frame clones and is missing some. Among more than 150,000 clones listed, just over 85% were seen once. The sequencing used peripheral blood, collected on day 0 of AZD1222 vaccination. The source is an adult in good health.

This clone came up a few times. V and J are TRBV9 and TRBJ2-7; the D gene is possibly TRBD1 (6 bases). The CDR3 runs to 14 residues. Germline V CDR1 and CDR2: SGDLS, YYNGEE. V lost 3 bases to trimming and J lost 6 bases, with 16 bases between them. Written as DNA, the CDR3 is TGTGCCAGCAGCGCAGGGGATAGGGGCTCCGAGCAGTACTTC. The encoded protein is CASSAGDRGSEQYF. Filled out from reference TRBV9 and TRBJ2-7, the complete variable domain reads DSGVTQTPKHLITATGQRVTLRCSPRSGDLSVYWYQQSLDQGLQFLIQYYNGEERAKGNILERFSAQQFPDLHSELNLSSLELGDSALYFCASSAGDRGSEQYFGPGTRLTVT.

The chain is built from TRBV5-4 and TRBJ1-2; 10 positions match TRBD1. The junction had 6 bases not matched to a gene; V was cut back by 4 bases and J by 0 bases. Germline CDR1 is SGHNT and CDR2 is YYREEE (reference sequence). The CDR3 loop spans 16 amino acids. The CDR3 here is CASSPDRGLANYGYTF. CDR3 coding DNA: TGTGCCAGCAGCCCGGACAGGGGGTTAGCTAACTATGGCTACACCTTC.

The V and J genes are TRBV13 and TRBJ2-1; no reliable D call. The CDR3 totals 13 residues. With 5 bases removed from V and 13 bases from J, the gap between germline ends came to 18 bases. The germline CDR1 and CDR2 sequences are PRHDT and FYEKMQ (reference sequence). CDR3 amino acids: CASSTSFRVEQFF. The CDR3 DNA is TGTGCCAGCAGCACCAGCTTCCGTGTGGAACAGTTCTTC.

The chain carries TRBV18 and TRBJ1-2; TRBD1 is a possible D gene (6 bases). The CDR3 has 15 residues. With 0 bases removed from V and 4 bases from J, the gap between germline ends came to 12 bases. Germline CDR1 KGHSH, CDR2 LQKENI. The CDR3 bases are TGTGCCAGCTCACCACCGGGGGCCCCTCCCTATGGCTACACCTTC. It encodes CASSPPGAPPYGYTF.

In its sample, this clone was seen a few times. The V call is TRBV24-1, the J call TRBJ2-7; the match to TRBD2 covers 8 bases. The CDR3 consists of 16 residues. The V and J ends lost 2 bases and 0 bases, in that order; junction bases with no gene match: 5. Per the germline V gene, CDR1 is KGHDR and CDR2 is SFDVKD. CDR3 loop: CATSDSGGTSSYEQYF. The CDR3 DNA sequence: TGTGCCACCAGTGATTCGGGAGGGACCAGCTCCTACGAGCAGTACTTC.

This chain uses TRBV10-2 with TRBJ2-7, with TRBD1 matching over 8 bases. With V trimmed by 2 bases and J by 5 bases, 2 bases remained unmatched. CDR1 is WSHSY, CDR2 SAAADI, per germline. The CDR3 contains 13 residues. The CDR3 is CASSEGQGNEQYF. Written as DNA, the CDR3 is TGCGCCAGCAGTGAGGGACAGGGAAACGAGCAGTACTTC.

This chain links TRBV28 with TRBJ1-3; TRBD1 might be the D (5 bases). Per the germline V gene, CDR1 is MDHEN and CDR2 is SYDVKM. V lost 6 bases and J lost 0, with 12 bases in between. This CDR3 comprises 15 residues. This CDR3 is CASSYRYSSGNTIYF. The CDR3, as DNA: TGTGCCAGCAGCTACAGGTACTCCTCTGGAAACACCATATATTTT.

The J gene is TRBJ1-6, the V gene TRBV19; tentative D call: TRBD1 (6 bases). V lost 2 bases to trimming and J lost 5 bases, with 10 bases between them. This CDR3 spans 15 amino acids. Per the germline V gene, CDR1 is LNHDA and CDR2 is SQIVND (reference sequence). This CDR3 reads CASSIQGQDNSPLHF. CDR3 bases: TGTGCCAGTAGTATACAGGGGCAGGATAATTCACCCCTCCACTTT. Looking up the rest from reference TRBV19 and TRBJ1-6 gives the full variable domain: DGGITQSPKYLFRKEGQNVTLSCEQNLNHDAMYWYRQDPGQGLRLIYYSQIVNDFQKGDIAEGYSVSREKKESFPLTVTSAQKNPTAFYLCASSIQGQDNSPLHFGNGTRLTVT.

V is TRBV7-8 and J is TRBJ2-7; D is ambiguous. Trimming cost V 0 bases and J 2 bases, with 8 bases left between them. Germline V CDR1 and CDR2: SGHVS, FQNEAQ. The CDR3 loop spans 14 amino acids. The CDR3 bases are TGTGCCAGCAGCTTAGCGGGCCCGACCTACGAGCAGTACTTC. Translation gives CASSLAGPTYEQYF.

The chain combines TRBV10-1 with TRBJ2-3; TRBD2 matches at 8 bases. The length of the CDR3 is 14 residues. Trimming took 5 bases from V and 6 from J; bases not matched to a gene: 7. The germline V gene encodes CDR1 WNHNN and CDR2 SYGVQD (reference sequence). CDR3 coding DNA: TGCGCCAGCAGTTTAGCGGGGCCAGGGGATACGCAGTATTTT. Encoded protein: CASSLAGPGDTQYF.

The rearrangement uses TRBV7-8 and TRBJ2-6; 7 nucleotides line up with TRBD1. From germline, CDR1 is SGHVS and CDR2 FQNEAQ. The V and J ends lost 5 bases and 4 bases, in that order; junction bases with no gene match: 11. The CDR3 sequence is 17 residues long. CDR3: CASSPRTGGSGANVLTF. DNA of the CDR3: TGTGCCAGCAGCCCCCGGACAGGAGGATCCGGGGCCAACGTCCTGACTTTC.

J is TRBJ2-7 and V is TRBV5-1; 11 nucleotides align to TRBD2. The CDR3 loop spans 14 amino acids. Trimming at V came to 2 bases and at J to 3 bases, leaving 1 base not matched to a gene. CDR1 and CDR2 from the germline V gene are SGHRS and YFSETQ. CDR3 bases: TGCGCCAGCAGCTTTGGGACTAGCGGCTACGAGCAGTACTTC. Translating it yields CASSFGTSGYEQYF.

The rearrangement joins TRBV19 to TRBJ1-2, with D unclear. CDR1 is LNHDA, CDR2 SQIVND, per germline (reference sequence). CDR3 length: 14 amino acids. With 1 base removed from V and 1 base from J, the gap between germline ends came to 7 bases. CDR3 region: CASSIVGSNYGYTF. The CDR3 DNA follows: TGTGCCAGTAGTATAGTGGGCAGTAACTATGGCTACACCTTC. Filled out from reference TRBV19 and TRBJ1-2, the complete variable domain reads DGGITQSPKYLFRKEGQNVTLSCEQNLNHDAMYWYRQDPGQGLRLIYYSQIVNDFQKGDIAEGYSVSREKKESFPLTVTSAQKNPTAFYLCASSIVGSNYGYTFGSGTRLTVV.

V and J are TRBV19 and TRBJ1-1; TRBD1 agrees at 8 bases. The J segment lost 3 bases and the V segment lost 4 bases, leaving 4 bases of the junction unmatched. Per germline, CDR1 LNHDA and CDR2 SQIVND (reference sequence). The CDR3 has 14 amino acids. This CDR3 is CASSRQGLDTEAFF. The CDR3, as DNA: TGTGCCAGTAGTAGACAGGGGCTGGACACTGAAGCTTTCTTT.

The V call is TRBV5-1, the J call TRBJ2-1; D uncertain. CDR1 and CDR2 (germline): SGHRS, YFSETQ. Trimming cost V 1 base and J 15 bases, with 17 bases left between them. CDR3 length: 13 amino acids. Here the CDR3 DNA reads TGCGCCAGCAGCTTGAGCGACGGACCCATACGGTTCTTC. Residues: CASSLSDGPIRFF. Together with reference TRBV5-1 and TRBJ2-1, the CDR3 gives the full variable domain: KAGVTQTPRYLIKTRGQQVTLSCSPISGHRSVSWYQQTPGQGLQFLFEYFSETQRNKGNFPGRFSGRQFSNSRSEMNVSTLELGDSALYLCASSLSDGPIRFFGPGTRLTVL.

The CDR3 DNA reads as TGTGCCAGCAGCTTCCGAGGGAGGAACACTGAAGCTTTCTTT. Encoded protein: CASSFRGRNTEAFF. The rearrangement links TRBV13 to TRBJ1-1; no firm D call. From germline, CDR1 is PRHDT and CDR2 FYEKMQ (reference sequence). V dropped 3 bases and J dropped 1 base, with 9 bases sitting between them. The length of the CDR3 is 14 residues.

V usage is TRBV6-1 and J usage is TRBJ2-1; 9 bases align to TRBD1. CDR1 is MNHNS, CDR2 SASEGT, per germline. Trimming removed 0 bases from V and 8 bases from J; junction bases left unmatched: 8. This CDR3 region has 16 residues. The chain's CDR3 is CASSEAGQGGLYEQFF. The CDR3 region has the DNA TGTGCCAGCAGTGAAGCGGGACAGGGAGGTTTGTATGAGCAGTTCTTC.

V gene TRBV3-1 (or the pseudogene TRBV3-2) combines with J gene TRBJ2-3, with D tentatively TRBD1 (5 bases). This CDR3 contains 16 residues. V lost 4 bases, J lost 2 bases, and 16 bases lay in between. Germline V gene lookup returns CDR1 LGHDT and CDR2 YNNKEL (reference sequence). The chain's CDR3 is CASSPTDRPYTDTQYF. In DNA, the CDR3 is TGTGCCAGCAGCCCTACTGACAGACCGTACACAGATACGCAGTATTTT.